These 5 T cell receptor beta chains were sequenced from one sample in a study of blood T cell repertoires in COVID-19. Libraries were prepared by immunoSEQ multiplex PCR; TCRdb keeps only in-frame clonotypes and omits some of them. The sample carries about 180,000 clones, about 81% recorded once. Sequenced: peripheral blood. Receptors were obtained from a woman at least 80 years old with COVID-19, enrolled during active disease.

A remark on this clone: Other DNA sequences in this sample translate to the same CDR3. The rearrangement uses TRBV20-1 and TRBJ1-1, with TRBD1 identical over 7 bases. Germline V gene lookup returns CDR1 DFQATT and CDR2 SNEGSKA (reference sequence). V shed 5 bases and J 6 bases; nucleotides not matched to a gene: 3. The CDR3 has 11 residues. Here the CDR3 reads CSALGQAEAFF. The DNA for the CDR3 is TGCAGTGCTTTAGGACAGGCTGAAGCTTTCTTT.

The rearrangement links TRBV29-1 to TRBJ2-4; D perhaps matches TRBD2 (5 bases). There are 13 residues in the CDR3. V lost 6 bases and J 0 bases, leaving 9 bases between the germline ends. CDR1 and CDR2 from the germline V gene are SQVTM and ANQGSEA. CDR3 amino acids: CSVEEAAKNIQYF. The CDR3 nucleotides are TGCAGCGTAGAGGAGGCAGCCAAAAACATTCAGTACTTC.

This clone came up once. The CDR3 DNA sequence: TGTGCCAGCAGCCGTGGGACAGGGGCCGGAGGAAACACCATATATTTT. Its translation: CASSRGTGAGGNTIYF. The V call is TRBV5-6, the J call TRBJ1-3, with 10 bases fitting TRBD1. The CDR3 spans 16 residues. J was trimmed by 4 bases and V by 4 bases; bases with no gene match: 8. Germline-derived CDR1 and CDR2 are SGHDT and YYEEEE. Full variable domain (remainder filled in from reference TRBV5-6 and TRBJ1-3): DAGVTQSPTHLIKTRGQQVTLRCSPKSGHDTVSWYQQALGQGPQFIFQYYEEEERQRGNFPDRFSGHQFPNYSSELNVNALLLGDSALYLCASSRGTGAGGNTIYFGEGSWLTVV.

The rearrangement joins TRBV19 to TRBJ1-5; D might be TRBD1 (6 bases). The CDR3 is 15 amino acids. Trimming stripped 3 bases from V and 6 bases from J, with 15 bases between. Germline CDR1 is LNHDA and CDR2 is SQIVND (reference sequence). The CDR3 is CASSIGGRSSQPQHF. CDR3 coding DNA: TGTGCCAGTAGTATCGGGGGGCGGTCCAGTCAGCCCCAGCATTTT.

This sequence joins TRBV7-8 and TRBJ1-1, with D uncertain. V was shortened by 4 bases and J by 3 bases, with 9 bases between the two germline ends. This CDR3 spans 13 amino acids. Germline CDR1 and CDR2: SGHVS and FQNEAQ. The CDR3 sequence is CASSSGGYTEAFF. In nucleotides, the CDR3 is TGTGCCAGCAGCTCCGGAGGGTACACTGAAGCTTTCTTT.